The rows below give T cell receptor beta chains drawn from one sample of a study of blood T cell repertoires in COVID-19. Clones were sequenced by immunoSEQ multiplex PCR, and TCRdb holds only the in-frame ones, with some missing. The sample shows about 180,000 clones, 89% of them seen only once. Sequences were obtained from PBMCs or T cells enriched from blood (not recorded which). The origin of the receptors is a woman aged 40 to 50 with acute COVID-19. Both conserved end residues are part of each CDR3. Fields, in order: J gene, clone size, V gene, D gene, CDR3 protein, CDR3 DNA. D genes are given only for firm matches. A clone size is listed for some rows: how often the clone was seen (once, few, many), or a class if it is expanded.

j_call: TRBJ2-7
clone_size: NA
v_call: TRBV7-8
d_call: TRBD1
cdr3_aa: CASSSPGQSYEQYF
cdr3_nt: TGTGCCAGCAGCTCGCCGGGACAGAGCTACGAGCAGTACTTC

j_call: TRBJ1-1
clone_size: NA
v_call: TRBV3-1/TRBV3-2
d_call: NA
cdr3_aa: CASSQDADRRNTEAFF
cdr3_nt: TGTGCCAGCAGCCAAGATGCAGACAGGCGGAACACTGAAGCTTTCTTT

j_call: TRBJ2-7
clone_size: NA
v_call: TRBV2
d_call: TRBD2
cdr3_aa: CASSEVRTSSAYVTYEQYF
cdr3_nt: TGTGCCAGCAGTGAAGTGCGGACTAGCTCCGCCTATGTTACCTACGAGCAGTACTTC

j_call: TRBJ2-1
clone_size: NA
v_call: TRBV2
d_call: NA
cdr3_aa: CASRLGLSDNEQFF
cdr3_nt: TGTGCCAGCAGACTAGGCCTTTCGGACAATGAGCAGTTCTTC

j_call: TRBJ2-1
clone_size: NA
v_call: TRBV28
d_call: NA
cdr3_aa: CASRSQGWSNEQFF
cdr3_nt: TGTGCCAGCAGATCACAGGGATGGAGCAATGAGCAGTTCTTC

j_call: TRBJ2-5
clone_size: NA
v_call: TRBV4-1
d_call: NA
cdr3_aa: CASSQDAPMGGSVETQYF
cdr3_nt: TGCGCCAGCAGCCAAGATGCCCCAATGGGGGGTTCCGTGGAGACCCAGTACTTC

j_call: TRBJ1-2
clone_size: NA
v_call: TRBV11-2
d_call: NA
cdr3_aa: CASSLERGLGYTF
cdr3_nt: TGTGCCAGCAGCTTAGAGCGGGGGCTTGGCTACACCTTC

j_call: TRBJ2-6
clone_size: NA
v_call: TRBV4-1
d_call: NA
cdr3_aa: CASSQDVLTGANVLTF
cdr3_nt: TGCGCCAGCAGCCAAGATGTGCTAACTGGGGCCAACGTCCTGACTTTC

j_call: TRBJ2-5
clone_size: NA
v_call: TRBV3-1/TRBV3-2
d_call: NA
cdr3_aa: CASSRGATETQYF
cdr3_nt: TGTGCCAGCAGCCGGGGAGCGACAGAGACCCAGTACTTC

j_call: TRBJ2-3
clone_size: NA
v_call: TRBV2
d_call: TRBD2
cdr3_aa: CASSELHRLAGSDTQYF
cdr3_nt: TGTGCCAGCAGTGAGCTACATCGACTAGCGGGGTCAGATACGCAGTATTTT

j_call: TRBJ2-3
clone_size: NA
v_call: TRBV12-2
d_call: NA
cdr3_aa: CASRLDSGTSGLNPTDTQYF
cdr3_nt: TGTGCAAGTCGCTTAGACTCCGGGACTAGCGGCCTTAACCCCACAGATACGCAGTATTTT

j_call: TRBJ1-3
clone_size: NA
v_call: TRBV30
d_call: TRBD1
cdr3_aa: CAWSRLFDRGSNTIYF
cdr3_nt: TGTGCCTGGAGTCGCCTTTTTGACAGGGGAAGCAACACCATATATTTT

j_call: TRBJ2-5
clone_size: NA
v_call: TRBV2
d_call: NA
cdr3_aa: CASSDGGPIETQYF
cdr3_nt: TGTGCCAGCAGTGATGGAGGACCAATAGAGACCCAGTACTTC

j_call: TRBJ2-3
clone_size: NA
v_call: TRBV6-5
d_call: NA
cdr3_aa: CASGGALFDTQYF
cdr3_nt: TGTGCCAGCGGGGGGGCCTTATTTGATACGCAGTATTTT

j_call: TRBJ1-1
clone_size: NA
v_call: TRBV29-1
d_call: TRBD1
cdr3_aa: CSVAGTGGLMRAFF
cdr3_nt: TGCAGCGTCGCCGGGACAGGGGGGTTGATGAGGGCTTTCTTT

j_call: TRBJ2-2
clone_size: NA
v_call: TRBV30
d_call: TRBD1
cdr3_aa: CAWSVGTGPLNTGELFF
cdr3_nt: TGTGCCTGGAGTGTCGGGACAGGACCCCTGAACACCGGGGAGCTGTTTTTT

j_call: TRBJ1-4
clone_size: NA
v_call: TRBV27
d_call: NA
cdr3_aa: CASKLRSNEKLFF
cdr3_nt: TGTGCCAGCAAGTTGCGTTCTAATGAAAAACTGTTTTTT

j_call: TRBJ2-1
clone_size: once
v_call: TRBV5-6
d_call: NA
cdr3_aa: CASSLYRYNEQFF
cdr3_nt: TGTGCCAGCAGCTTGTACAGATACAATGAGCAGTTCTTC

j_call: TRBJ2-7
clone_size: NA
v_call: TRBV7-9
d_call: TRBD1
cdr3_aa: CASSPRDSFYEQYF
cdr3_nt: TGTGCCAGCAGCCCACGGGACAGCTTCTACGAGCAGTACTTC

j_call: TRBJ2-7
clone_size: NA
v_call: TRBV7-8
d_call: TRBD2
cdr3_aa: CASSPGAAGGYEQYF
cdr3_nt: TGTGCCAGCAGCCCTGGGGCAGCGGGGGGCTACGAGCAGTACTTC

j_call: TRBJ2-7
clone_size: NA
v_call: TRBV5-6
d_call: NA
cdr3_aa: CASSRLRDTYEQYF
cdr3_nt: TGTGCCAGCAGCAGATTACGGGACACCTACGAGCAGTACTTC

j_call: TRBJ1-1
clone_size: NA
v_call: TRBV11-1
d_call: NA
cdr3_aa: CASRFGIGNTEAFF
cdr3_nt: TGTGCCAGCAGATTCGGGATAGGGAACACTGAAGCTTTCTTT

j_call: TRBJ1-6
clone_size: NA
v_call: TRBV30
d_call: NA
cdr3_aa: CAWSSGRDSPLHF
cdr3_nt: TGTGCCTGGAGTTCAGGTCGCGATTCACCCCTCCACTTT

j_call: TRBJ1-5
clone_size: NA
v_call: TRBV19
d_call: TRBD1
cdr3_aa: CASSKDREWGPQHF
cdr3_nt: TGTGCCAGTAGTAAGGACAGGGAGTGGGGTCCCCAGCATTTT

j_call: TRBJ1-5
clone_size: NA
v_call: TRBV24-1
d_call: TRBD1
cdr3_aa: CATSDPGQGSNQPQHF
cdr3_nt: TGTGCCACCAGTGATCCCGGACAGGGAAGCAATCAGCCCCAGCATTTT

j_call: TRBJ2-3
clone_size: once
v_call: TRBV9
d_call: TRBD2
cdr3_aa: CASSVGGGRFTDTQYF
cdr3_nt: TGTGCCAGCAGCGTAGGAGGCGGGAGATTCACAGATACGCAGTATTTT

j_call: TRBJ2-7
clone_size: NA
v_call: TRBV5-1
d_call: TRBD1
cdr3_aa: CASTSSGQGTEQYF
cdr3_nt: TGCGCCAGCACCTCCTCGGGACAGGGGACCGAGCAGTACTTC

j_call: TRBJ1-5
clone_size: NA
v_call: TRBV28
d_call: NA
cdr3_aa: CASRSGNQPQHF
cdr3_nt: TGTGCCAGCCGGTCGGGCAATCAGCCCCAGCATTTT

j_call: TRBJ1-1
clone_size: NA
v_call: TRBV20-1
d_call: NA
cdr3_aa: CSASTGTLNTEAFF
cdr3_nt: TGCAGTGCTAGTACTGGGACACTTAACACTGAAGCTTTCTTT

j_call: TRBJ2-2
clone_size: NA
v_call: TRBV30
d_call: NA
cdr3_aa: CACDRSPGAGELFF
cdr3_nt: TGTGCCTGTGACCGGTCCCCAGGCGCCGGGGAGCTGTTTTTT

j_call: TRBJ1-3
clone_size: NA
v_call: TRBV6-4
d_call: NA
cdr3_aa: CASSDPAGLDTIYF
cdr3_nt: TGTGCCAGCAGTGACCCGGCAGGGTTGGACACCATATATTTT

j_call: TRBJ1-6
clone_size: NA
v_call: TRBV6-5
d_call: NA
cdr3_aa: CASSYGRARSPLHF
cdr3_nt: TGTGCCAGCAGTTACGGCAGGGCCAGATCACCCCTCCACTTT

j_call: TRBJ2-7
clone_size: NA
v_call: TRBV24-1
d_call: NA
cdr3_aa: CATSESPGVEQYF
cdr3_nt: TGTGCCACCAGTGAGTCCCCAGGGGTAGAGCAGTACTTC

j_call: TRBJ2-3
clone_size: NA
v_call: TRBV7-8
d_call: NA
cdr3_aa: CASSSPWASPQYF
cdr3_nt: TGTGCCAGCAGCTCCCCTTGGGCCTCGCCGCAGTATTTT

j_call: TRBJ1-6
clone_size: NA
v_call: TRBV30
d_call: NA
cdr3_aa: CAWATGPTPLHF
cdr3_nt: TGTGCCTGGGCTACAGGGCCGACACCCCTCCACTTT

j_call: TRBJ2-7
clone_size: once
v_call: TRBV13
d_call: TRBD1
cdr3_aa: CASSLTGDEQYF
cdr3_nt: TGTGCCAGCAGCTTAACAGGGGACGAGCAGTACTTC

j_call: TRBJ1-6
clone_size: many
v_call: TRBV7-3
d_call: NA
cdr3_aa: CASSLTIGDSPLHF
cdr3_nt: TGTGCCAGCAGCTTAACCATCGGGGATTCACCCCTCCACTTT

j_call: TRBJ1-3
clone_size: NA
v_call: TRBV3-1/TRBV3-2
d_call: NA
cdr3_aa: CASKKSPDSGNTIYF
cdr3_nt: TGTGCCAGCAAAAAAAGCCCCGACTCTGGAAACACCATATATTTT

j_call: TRBJ2-3
clone_size: NA
v_call: TRBV5-5
d_call: TRBD2
cdr3_aa: CASWTSGSLTDTQYF
cdr3_nt: TGTGCCAGTTGGACTAGCGGGAGTCTGACAGATACGCAGTATTTT

j_call: TRBJ1-2
clone_size: NA
v_call: TRBV10-3
d_call: NA
cdr3_aa: CAISESLSSGSYTF
cdr3_nt: TGTGCCATCAGTGAGTCTCTTAGTTCGGGAAGCTACACCTTC

j_call: TRBJ1-1
clone_size: NA
v_call: TRBV19
d_call: NA
cdr3_aa: CASSIGGRGAFF
cdr3_nt: TGTGCCAGTAGTATAGGTGGTCGGGGAGCTTTCTTT

j_call: TRBJ2-7
clone_size: NA
v_call: TRBV6-5
d_call: TRBD2
cdr3_aa: CASRSTSGGYEQYF
cdr3_nt: TGTGCCAGCAGGAGTACTAGCGGGGGCTACGAGCAGTACTTC

j_call: TRBJ1-5
clone_size: NA
v_call: TRBV25-1
d_call: TRBD1
cdr3_aa: CASSETGIRQPQHF
cdr3_nt: TGTGCCAGCAGTGAGACAGGGATCCGTCAGCCCCAGCATTTT

j_call: TRBJ1-2
clone_size: NA
v_call: TRBV27
d_call: TRBD1
cdr3_aa: CASSLSGQGGDYGYTF
cdr3_nt: TGTGCCAGCAGTTTATCCGGACAGGGTGGCGACTATGGCTACACCTTC

j_call: TRBJ1-6
clone_size: NA
v_call: TRBV30
d_call: TRBD1
cdr3_aa: CAWSATGVYSPLHF
cdr3_nt: TGTGCCTGGAGCGCGACAGGGGTCTATTCACCCCTCCACTTT

j_call: TRBJ2-7
clone_size: NA
v_call: TRBV19
d_call: TRBD1
cdr3_aa: CASSIAGGTGGANSYEQYF
cdr3_nt: TGTGCCAGTAGTATAGCAGGGGGAACAGGGGGCGCCAACTCCTACGAGCAGTACTTC

j_call: TRBJ1-2
clone_size: NA
v_call: TRBV5-1
d_call: NA
cdr3_aa: CASSVAPTGVRGYTF
cdr3_nt: TGCGCCAGCAGCGTGGCCCCGACAGGAGTGCGGGGCTACACCTTC

j_call: TRBJ1-1
clone_size: NA
v_call: TRBV19
d_call: NA
cdr3_aa: CASRSRMNTEAFF
cdr3_nt: TGTGCCAGTCGTTCGAGGATGAACACTGAAGCTTTCTTT

j_call: TRBJ2-3
clone_size: NA
v_call: TRBV7-3
d_call: NA
cdr3_aa: CASAVGGTSTDTQYF
cdr3_nt: TGTGCCAGCGCAGTTGGCGGGACCAGCACAGATACGCAGTATTTT

j_call: TRBJ1-6
clone_size: NA
v_call: TRBV18
d_call: TRBD1
cdr3_aa: CASSPGQGNNSPLHF
cdr3_nt: TGTGCCAGCTCACCGGGACAGGGTAATAATTCACCCCTCCACTTT

j_call: TRBJ2-2
clone_size: NA
v_call: TRBV7-2
d_call: NA
cdr3_aa: CASSLMQTGELFF
cdr3_nt: TGTGCCAGCAGCTTAATGCAGACCGGGGAGCTGTTTTTT

j_call: TRBJ1-2
clone_size: NA
v_call: TRBV28
d_call: NA
cdr3_aa: CASSLSGGNGYTF
cdr3_nt: TGTGCCAGCAGTTTATCCGGGGGGAATGGCTACACCTTC

j_call: TRBJ1-4
clone_size: NA
v_call: TRBV11-2
d_call: NA
cdr3_aa: CASSLDRKLATNEKLFF
cdr3_nt: TGTGCCAGCAGCTTAGATAGAAAACTTGCAACTAATGAAAAACTGTTTTTT